Listed here are 29 T cell receptor beta chains from one sample, sequenced in a study of cytomegalovirus exposure and HLA in healthy donors. The data were produced by immunoSEQ multiplex PCR, yet TCRdb's version contains in-frame clones alone and is incomplete. The sample yields 200,000 or so clones, approximately 80% seen once. Material for sequencing was PBMCs. Source of these receptors: a man aged 18 to 35 in good health and CMV-seropositive.

This chain joins TRBV11-1 and TRBJ1-4; no clear D. The CDR3 is 15 residues long. Germline V gene sequence: CDR1 SGHAT, CDR2 FQDESV (reference sequence). Trimming removed 2 bases at V and 0 bases at J, with 7 bases between. CDR3 nucleotide sequence: TGTGCCAGCAGCTTACAGGTTGCAACTAATGAAAAACTGTTTTTT. Its translation: CASSLQVATNEKLFF.

V and J are TRBV28 and TRBJ2-5, with 9 positions matching TRBD1. The V segment lost 1 base and the J segment 1 base; nucleotides outside the gene matches: 10. The CDR3 is made up of 18 amino acids. Germline values: CDR1 MDHEN, CDR2 SYDVKM. The CDR3 is CASSLLTGGGGIQETQYF. The CDR3 coding sequence is TGTGCCAGCAGTTTATTGACAGGGGGGGGAGGTATCCAAGAGACCCAGTACTTC.

This chain uses TRBV28 with TRBJ1-5; no reliable D call. The CDR3 has 13 residues. V was clipped by 7 bases and J by 7 bases, with 14 bases between them. In germline, CDR1 is MDHEN, CDR2 SYDVKM. The CDR3 DNA follows: TGTGCCAGCACCAGTCCCGGCGGGCAGCCCCAGCATTTT. Translated, it gives CASTSPGGQPQHF.

This clone was seen only once. V is TRBV5-6 and J is TRBJ2-7; 8 bases are shared with TRBD2. With 5 bases clipped from V and 3 bases from J, the junction kept 7 bases outside the gene matches. The CDR3 is made up of 14 amino acids. Germline V gene lookup returns CDR1 SGHDT and CDR2 YYEEEE. DNA of the CDR3: TGTGCCAGCAGACAAAGCGGGAGAGGCTACGAGCAGTACTTC. Translated, it gives CASRQSGRGYEQYF.

The chain links TRBV6-1 to TRBJ2-7; TRBD2 matches 12 bases. From germline, CDR1 is MNHNS and CDR2 SASEGT. This CDR3 is built from 13 residues. After removal of 6 bases from V and 5 bases from J, the junction contained 2 bases not matched to a gene. The CDR3 DNA follows: TGTGCCAGCAGGACTAGCGGGAGTGACGAGCAGTACTTC. This codes for CASRTSGSDEQYF.

The gene calls are TRBV6-5 and TRBJ2-3; D possibly corresponds to TRBD2 (5 bases). V was clipped by 5 bases and J by 9 bases, with 21 bases between them. Germline assignment: CDR1 MNHEY and CDR2 SVGAGI. This CDR3 region has 15 residues. The CDR3 nucleotides read TGTGCCAGCAGTAAACCGGACGGATTACTAGGGACGCAGTATTTT. Protein: CASSKPDGLLGTQYF.

V and J are TRBV30 and TRBJ2-1; TRBD1 matches 11 bases. The CDR3 totals 16 residues. The trim removed 0 bases at V and 6 bases at J, leaving 7 bases unmatched. Per the germline V gene, CDR1 is GTSNPN and CDR2 is SVGIG (reference sequence). This CDR3 reads CAWSVGDRGLINEQFF. Here the CDR3 DNA reads TGTGCCTGGAGTGTAGGGGACAGGGGGTTAATCAATGAGCAGTTCTTC.

The chain joins TRBV6-5 to TRBJ1-2; 9 bases fit TRBD1. CDR1 is MNHEY and CDR2 is SVGAGI in the germline V gene. The CDR3 is made up of 15 amino acids. Trimming cost V 5 bases and J 1 base; bases outside gene matches: 5. The CDR3 nucleotides are TGTGCCAGCAGTCGGACAGGGGACGGTAACTATGGCTACACCTTC. It specifies CASSRTGDGNYGYTF.

The chain joins TRBV2 to TRBJ2-3; maybe TRBD1 (6 bases). This CDR3 spans 16 amino acids. Trimming pared 7 bases from V and 0 bases from J, leaving 17 bases between. Per germline, CDR1 SNHLY and CDR2 FYNNEI. CDR3 coding DNA: TGTGCCAGCAAACCCGGGACAACCTTAAGCACAGATACGCAGTATTTT. Protein: CASKPGTTLSTDTQYF. The variable domain in full, with the rest retrieved from reference TRBV2 and TRBJ2-3, is EPEVTQTPSHQVTQMGQEVILRCVPISNHLYFYWYRQILGQKVEFLVSFYNNEISEKSEIFDDQFSVERPDGSNFTLKIRSTKLEDSAMYFCASKPGTTLSTDTQYFGPGTRLTVL.

The V gene is TRBV7-2, the J gene TRBJ2-3; D might be TRBD2 (6 bases). From germline, CDR1 is SGHTA and CDR2 FQGNSA. V lost 2 bases and J lost 2, with 11 bases in between. The CDR3 loop spans 15 amino acids. CDR3 DNA sequence: TGTGCCAGCAGCTTATCTAGCGCCCACACAGATACGCAGTATTTT. Residues: CASSLSSAHTDTQYF.

V usage is TRBV6-5 and J usage is TRBJ1-2, with TRBD1 as a possible D gene (6 bases). This CDR3 has 14 residues. Germline-derived CDR1 and CDR2 are MNHEY and SVGAGI. Trimming pared 6 bases from V and 3 bases from J, leaving 14 bases between. CDR3 amino acids: CASRATGTHYGYTF. The CDR3 DNA reads TGTGCCAGCAGGGCAACCGGGACACACTATGGCTACACCTTC.

The chain recombines TRBV11-2 with TRBJ2-7, with D possibly matching TRBD1 (5 bases). Germline loops: CDR1 SGHAT, CDR2 FQNNGV. The CDR3 spans 18 residues. V was cut by 7 bases and J by 5 bases, with 30 bases left in between. The CDR3 DNA reads TGTGCCAGCACCCTAGTTAACGGGCGGCAGGGTATTATCCACGAGCAGTACTTC. Its translation is CASTLVNGRQGIIHEQYF. Full variable domain (rest looked up from reference TRBV11-2 and TRBJ2-7): EAGVAQSPRYKIIEKRQSVAFWCNPISGHATLYWYQQILGQGPKLLIQFQNNGVVDDSQLPKDRFSAERLKGVDSTLKIQPAKLEDSAVYLCASTLVNGRQGIIHEQYFGPGTRLTVT.

This clone was picked up one time. CDR3 residues: CASSLTGAAGNTIYF. The DNA for the CDR3 is TGTGCCAGCAGCCTGACAGGGGCCGCTGGAAACACCATATATTTT. The chain links TRBV27 to TRBJ1-3, with 8 bases aligning to TRBD1. V shed 6 bases, J shed 2 bases, and the junction held 6 bases outside the gene matches. CDR1 is MNHEY, CDR2 SMNVEV, per germline (reference sequence). CDR3 length: 15 amino acids.

The chain combines TRBV27 with TRBJ2-5; 8 nucleotides line up with TRBD1. V lost 6 bases to trimming and J lost 4 bases; unmatched junction nucleotides: 10. Germline V gene lookup returns CDR1 MNHEY and CDR2 SMNVEV (reference sequence). The CDR3 totals 15 residues. This CDR3 reads CASRQRQGLGETQYF. The CDR3 DNA is TGTGCCAGCAGACAAAGACAGGGGTTGGGAGAGACCCAGTACTTC.

This chain joins TRBV10-3 and TRBJ2-7, with TRBD2 matching over 11 bases. The CDR3 covers 14 residues. With 10 bases clipped from V and 4 bases from J, the junction kept 9 bases outside the gene matches. CDR1 ENHRY and CDR2 SYGVKD come from the germline V gene. CDR3 loop: CATRLTSGKYEQYF. In DNA, the CDR3 is TGTGCCACCCGACTGACTAGCGGGAAGTACGAGCAGTACTTC.

The rearrangement uses TRBV7-2 and TRBJ1-2, with 7 nucleotides matching TRBD1. The ends lost 3 bases at V and 2 bases at J; junction bases unmatched: 3. The germline CDR1 and CDR2 sequences are SGHTA and FQGNSA. The CDR3 has 14 residues. The DNA for the CDR3 is TGTGCCAGCAGCTTCGACAGGGAGAACTATGGCTACACCTTC. Its protein product is CASSFDRENYGYTF.

Only a few counts were recorded for this clone. The V and J genes are TRBV27 and TRBJ1-2, with 7 bases aligning to TRBD1. Trimming took 2 bases from V and 4 from J; bases not matched to a gene: 4. Germline V lookup: CDR1 MNHEY, CDR2 SMNVEV (reference sequence). The CDR3 length is 14 residues. Written as DNA, the CDR3 is TGTGCCAGCAGTTTACGCGGGGACAGCTATGGCTACACCTTC. This encodes CASSLRGDSYGYTF.

This clone was counted only a few times. The chain carries TRBV10-3 and TRBJ1-3; D is possibly TRBD1 (5 bases). Looked up from germline, CDR1 is ENHRY and CDR2 is SYGVKD. There are 14 residues in the CDR3. V lost 11 bases to trimming and J lost 3 bases, with 17 bases between them. CDR3 amino acids: CAARQSTDGNTIYF. The CDR3 DNA is TGTGCCGCCCGACAGTCTACAGATGGAAACACCATATATTTT.

This chain links TRBV5-1 with TRBJ2-1; 9 bases fit TRBD2. The CDR3 consists of 15 residues. Germline V CDR1 and CDR2: SGHRS, YFSETQ. Trimming cost V 0 bases and J 6 bases; bases outside gene matches: 4. The CDR3 reads CASSLDAGGANEQFF. The DNA for the CDR3 is TGCGCCAGCAGCTTGGATGCGGGAGGGGCCAATGAGCAGTTCTTC.

This clone was counted once. V is TRBV5-1 and J is TRBJ2-1; TRBD2 aligns across 12 bases. V trimming: 0 bases; J trimming: 0 bases; junction bases outside the gene matches: 10. In germline, CDR1 is SGHRS, CDR2 YFSETQ. The CDR3 sequence is 20 residues long. The CDR3 loop is CASSLESSGRVTSSYNEQFF. In nucleotides, the CDR3 is TGCGCCAGCAGCTTGGAGTCTAGCGGGAGGGTGACTAGCTCCTACAATGAGCAGTTCTTC.

This clone showed up just once. The genes are TRBV5-5 and TRBJ2-7; 7 bases agree with TRBD1. The trim removed 0 bases at V and 2 bases at J, leaving 8 bases unmatched. This CDR3 comprises 16 residues. CDR1 is SGHKS, CDR2 YYEKEE, per germline (reference sequence). CDR3 nucleotides: TGTGCCAGCAGCTTGGGCCGGACAGGCCTGACCTACGAGCAGTACTTC. Translation: CASSLGRTGLTYEQYF.

V is TRBV7-3 and J is TRBJ2-3, with 8 bases fitting TRBD1. The CDR3 extends over 19 amino acids. Germline trimming cut 1 base from V and 2 bases from J; bases unmatched to any gene: 14. CDR1 SGHTA and CDR2 FQGTGA come from the germline V gene. The CDR3 bases are TGTGCCAGCAGCTTAAACCCTTCAGGGGGCAGCCGGCTCACAGATACGCAGTATTTT. It is translated as CASSLNPSGGSRLTDTQYF.

The rearrangement links TRBV6-5 to TRBJ2-7, with 9 bases that match TRBD1. With 6 bases clipped from V and 3 bases from J, the junction kept 3 bases outside the gene matches. Per the germline V gene, CDR1 is MNHEY and CDR2 is SVGAGI. This CDR3 region has 13 residues. CDR3 region: CASRRGQGYEQYF. In DNA, the CDR3 is TGTGCCAGCAGACGGGGACAGGGCTACGAGCAGTACTTC.

The sample holds a few counts of this clone. V is TRBV27 and J is TRBJ2-1; a weak D match, TRBD2 (6 bases). Looked up from germline, CDR1 is MNHEY and CDR2 is SMNVEV (reference sequence). V was shortened by 1 base and J by 4 bases, with 11 bases between the two germline ends. The CDR3 covers 15 residues. The CDR3 DNA follows: TGTGCCAGCAGTTTATGGGGAGGTACATACAATGAGCAGTTCTTC. Protein: CASSLWGGTYNEQFF.

The chain is built from TRBV6-5 and TRBJ2-3, with 8 bases lining up with TRBD2. The CDR3 spans 16 residues. Germline CDR1 MNHEY, CDR2 SVGAGI. V was pared by 2 bases and J by 3 bases, with 7 bases of the junction left unmatched. The CDR3 nucleotides are TGTGCCAGCAGTTACCCCAGCGGGAGTCGGACAGATACGCAGTATTTT. Translating it yields CASSYPSGSRTDTQYF.

The chain couples TRBV27 to TRBJ2-3, with 7 bases fitting TRBD2. The CDR3 totals 17 residues. Germline V gene lookup returns CDR1 MNHEY and CDR2 SMNVEV (reference sequence). The V gene end was trimmed by 0 bases and the J gene end by 5 bases; junction bases not matched to a gene: 11. The CDR3 here is CASSLSPRGRGGDTQYF. CDR3 bases: TGTGCCAGCAGTTTATCCCCTCGCGGGAGAGGTGGAGATACGCAGTATTTT.

The chain recombines TRBV6-6 with TRBJ1-5, with D tentatively TRBD1 (5 bases). Germline assignment: CDR1 MNHNY and CDR2 SVGAGI (reference sequence). The CDR3 sequence is 12 residues long. The V end lost 6 bases, the J end lost 5 bases, and 8 bases lay between the germline ends. The CDR3 nucleotides read TGTGCCAGCAGCCCGGGGGATCAGCCCCAGCATTTT. Amino acid sequence: CASSPGDQPQHF.

The chain couples TRBV7-9 to TRBJ2-7, with 12 bases that match TRBD1. Trimming took 5 bases from V and 3 from J; bases not matched to a gene: 8. The CDR3 is 16 amino acids. Per the germline V gene, CDR1 is SEHNR and CDR2 is FQNEAQ (reference sequence). This CDR3 reads CASSAPGQGAFYEQYF. The CDR3 DNA follows: TGTGCCAGCAGCGCACCGGGACAGGGGGCTTTCTACGAGCAGTACTTC.

This clone was detected only a few times. The rearrangement joins TRBV4-3 to TRBJ2-1; 12 bases fit TRBD2. With V trimmed by 0 bases and J by 4 bases, 10 bases remained unmatched. The CDR3 contains 19 residues. Germline V gives CDR1 LGHNA, CDR2 YSLEER. The CDR3 here is CASSQDGILGTSGYNEQFF. CDR3 nucleotide sequence: TGCGCCAGCAGCCAAGATGGAATTCTGGGGACTAGCGGGTACAATGAGCAGTTCTTC.